The next 23 T cell receptor beta chains were all read from a single sample in a study of T cell clones after liver transplantation. This table comes from immunoSEQ multiplex PCR, and its TCRdb copy is limited to in-frame clones, with some not included. Of 20,000 to 25,000 clones in the sample, approximately 80% were seen once. Source: CD8+ T cells from blood, taken around 54 months after liver transplant. The source of these receptors is a human patient who received a liver transplant. Some T cells may be transferred from the graft donor.

The chain joins TRBV27 to TRBJ1-1; no reliable D call. The CDR3 has 14 amino acids. Germline assignment: CDR1 MNHEY and CDR2 SMNVEV (reference sequence). Trimming took 1 base from V and 6 from J, leaving 12 bases between them. CDR3 protein: CASSLWARWPEAFF. The CDR3 region has the DNA TGTGCCAGCAGTTTATGGGCTAGGTGGCCTGAAGCTTTCTTT.

This chain connects TRBV2 to TRBJ2-7, with 8 bases aligning to TRBD1. V shed 8 bases and J 0 bases; nucleotides not matched to a gene: 12. Germline V gives CDR1 SNHLY, CDR2 FYNNEI. This CDR3 comprises 16 residues. CDR3 nucleotides: TGTGCCAGCGAGGACAGGGCCTCCATCTTCTCCTACGAGCAGTACTTC. Its translation is CASEDRASIFSYEQYF.

The chain couples TRBV7-8 to TRBJ2-1, with TRBD1 matching over 8 bases. The CDR3 runs to 16 residues. V trimming: 4 bases; J trimming: 5 bases; junction bases outside the gene matches: 10. Looked up from germline, CDR1 is SGHVS and CDR2 is FQNEAQ. As DNA, the CDR3 is TGTGCCAGCAGCTCGAATGCGGCGACAGGGGACAATGAGCAGTTCTTC. Translated: CASSSNAATGDNEQFF. Supplemented by reference TRBV7-8 and TRBJ2-1, the full variable domain reads GAGVSQSPRYKVAKRGQDVALRCDPISGHVSLFWYQQALGQGPEFLTYFQNEAQLDKSGLPSDRFFAERPEGSVSTLKIQRTQQEDSAVYLCASSSNAATGDNEQFFGPGTRLTVL.

The genes are TRBV27 and TRBJ2-7; D gene uncertain. The germline CDR1 and CDR2 sequences are MNHEY and SMNVEV (reference sequence). The germline V and J ends were trimmed by 6 bases and 4 bases, with 10 bases remaining between them. The CDR3 extends over 12 amino acids. The CDR3 coding sequence is TGTGCCAGCAGCGGCGGATATTACGAGCAGTACTTC. This sequence encodes CASSGGYYEQYF.

The V call is TRBV7-3, the J call TRBJ1-6, with D possibly TRBD1 on 5 matching bases. V was shortened by 5 bases and J by 6 bases, with 14 bases between the two germline ends. The CDR3 loop spans 15 amino acids. In germline, CDR1 is SGHTA, CDR2 FQGTGA. CDR3 in amino acids: CASSASGRVNSPLHF. CDR3 nucleotide sequence: TGTGCCAGCAGCGCTTCGGGACGGGTTAATTCACCCCTCCACTTT. Full variable domain (remainder filled in from reference TRBV7-3 and TRBJ1-6): GAGVSQTPSNKVTEKGKYVELRCDPISGHTALYWYRQSLGQGPEFLIYFQGTGAADDSGLPNDRFFAVRPEGSVSTLKIQRTERGDSAVYLCASSASGRVNSPLHFGNGTRLTVT.

This clone was observed many times. The chain combines TRBV27 with TRBJ2-1; 7 nucleotides agree with TRBD2. The CDR3 contains 14 residues. Germline V gene sequence: CDR1 MNHEY, CDR2 SMNVEV (reference sequence). The trim removed 8 bases at V and 3 bases at J, leaving 7 bases unmatched. The CDR3, as DNA: TGTGCCAGCGTCCCAAGCGGGGACTACAATGAGCAGTTCTTC. Its translation is CASVPSGDYNEQFF.

The chain is built from TRBV29-1 and TRBJ2-1, with D possibly TRBD1 on 6 matching bases. CDR3 length: 15 residues. V lost 1 base and J lost 1, with 11 bases in between. Germline V lookup: CDR1 SQVTM, CDR2 ANQGSEA. The DNA of the CDR3 is TGCAGCGTTGAAGGGCCAGGGGAGTCCTACAATGAGCAGTTCTTC. Amino acids: CSVEGPGESYNEQFF.

This clone showed up just once. This chain uses TRBV27 with TRBJ1-4; no clear D gene. Germline loops: CDR1 MNHEY, CDR2 SMNVEV (reference sequence). Trimming took off 6 bases at V and 7 bases at J, with 3 bases between the two ends. The CDR3 covers 10 residues. DNA for the CDR3: TGTGCCAGCAGCAGTGAAAAACTGTTTTTT. Translated, it gives CASSSEKLFF.

The chain recombines TRBV27 with TRBJ1-6; a possible D gene is TRBD1 (5 bases). This CDR3 contains 16 residues. With 6 bases removed from V and 12 bases from J, the gap between germline ends came to 24 bases. Germline assignment: CDR1 MNHEY and CDR2 SMNVEV (reference sequence). The CDR3 region has the DNA TGTGCCAGCAGCGCCGGGACGGCCCTTCTCGGCGTACCCCTCCACTTT. Amino acid sequence: CASSAGTALLGVPLHF.

This clone was recorded once. The chain is built from TRBV18 and TRBJ1-4; maybe TRBD1 (6 bases). CDR1 and CDR2 (germline): KGHSH, LQKENI. This CDR3 has 15 amino acids. Trimming removed 8 bases from V and 3 bases from J, with 16 bases in between. This CDR3 reads CASPSRGRSNEKLFF. The CDR3 DNA is TGTGCCAGCCCCTCCCGGGGGCGGTCTAATGAAAAACTGTTTTTT.

This clone is medium-sized by share. This chain joins TRBV7-9 and TRBJ2-7, with 7 positions matching TRBD1. In germline, CDR1 is SEHNR, CDR2 FQNEAQ (reference sequence). The CDR3 is 14 residues long. Trimming took 0 bases from V and 6 from J; bases not matched to a gene: 5. The CDR3 is CASSLAMTGPEQYF. CDR3 in DNA: TGTGCCAGCAGCTTAGCAATGACAGGGCCCGAGCAGTACTTC. Supplemented by reference TRBV7-9 and TRBJ2-7, the full variable domain reads DTGVSQNPRHKITKRGQNVTFRCDPISEHNRLYWYRQTLGQGPEFLTYFQNEAQLEKSRLLSDRFSAERPKGSFSTLEIQRTEQGDSAMYLCASSLAMTGPEQYFGPGTRLTVT.

The chain links TRBV7-9 to TRBJ2-1; perhaps D is TRBD1 or TRBD2 (6 bases each). The germline CDR1 and CDR2 sequences are SEHNR and FQNEAQ (reference sequence). Trimming left V 3 bases short and J 12 bases short, with 18 bases between. The CDR3 sequence is 14 residues long. The CDR3 nucleotides read TGTGCCAGCAGCTTCTTAGAGGGGGGTGATCGGCAGTTCTTC. Its protein product is CASSFLEGGDRQFF. The variable domain in full, completed from reference TRBV7-9 and TRBJ2-1, reads DTGVSQNPRHKITKRGQNVTFRCDPISEHNRLYWYRQTLGQGPEFLTYFQNEAQLEKSRLLSDRFSAERPKGSFSTLEIQRTEQGDSAMYLCASSFLEGGDRQFFGPGTRLTVL.

The genes are TRBV15 and TRBJ2-1, with 10 bases lining up with TRBD2. The CDR3 loop spans 16 amino acids. Germline V lookup: CDR1 LNHNV, CDR2 YYDKDF (reference sequence). After removal of 0 bases from V and 10 bases from J, the junction contained 9 bases not matched to a gene. The chain's CDR3 is CATSRDRAGGVFEQFF. For the CDR3, the DNA is TGTGCCACCAGCAGAGATCGAGCGGGGGGGGTGTTCGAGCAGTTCTTC.

V gene TRBV27 combines with J gene TRBJ1-2; D may be TRBD1 (5 bases). Between the trimmed V and J ends, which lost 5 bases and 4 bases, there was a span of 14 bases. Per the germline V gene, CDR1 is MNHEY and CDR2 is SMNVEV (reference sequence). CDR3 length equals 14 residues. The CDR3 loop is CASSPPGPIYGYTF. CDR3 coding DNA: TGTGCCAGCAGTCCCCCGGGACCGATCTATGGCTACACCTTC.

This clone was seen just once. The chain has TRBV6-5 and TRBJ2-2, with D uncertain. Trimming cost V 0 bases and J 6 bases, with 5 bases left between them. Germline V CDR1 and CDR2: MNHEY, SVGAGI. There are 13 residues in the CDR3. The CDR3 DNA is TGTGCCAGCAGTTACTCAAGTCCCGGGGAGCTGTTTTTT. Protein sequence: CASSYSSPGELFF.

This clone came up once. The chain links TRBV6-6 to TRBJ2-3; 8 bases fit TRBD2. The trim removed 0 bases at V and 11 bases at J, leaving 13 bases unmatched. CDR1 and CDR2 (germline): MNHNY, SVGAGI (reference sequence). The CDR3 consists of 16 residues. The CDR3 is CASSYSKGGGGPWQYF. The CDR3 nucleotides read TGTGCCAGCAGTTACTCGAAAGGTGGCGGGGGGCCTTGGCAGTATTTT.

This clone qualifies as medium-sized. The chain links TRBV28 to TRBJ2-1; the D call may be TRBD1 or TRBD2 (5 bases each). The ends were cut back, 2 bases at V and 4 bases at J, with 15 bases in the middle. CDR1 is MDHEN and CDR2 is SYDVKM in the germline V gene. The CDR3 spans 16 residues. The CDR3 reads CASSLNPLDSYNEQFF. DNA for the CDR3: TGTGCCAGCAGTTTAAACCCACTAGACAGTTACAATGAGCAGTTCTTC.

CDR3 sequence reads: CASSDDLARTEAFF. CDR3 nucleotides: TGCGCCAGCAGTGATGACCTCGCGCGCACTGAAGCTTTCTTT. This chain uses TRBV10-2 with TRBJ1-1; the D is unclear. The CDR3 is 14 residues long. Germline CDR1 and CDR2: WSHSY and SAAADI. Trimming removed 3 bases from V and 4 bases from J, with 12 bases in between.

The chain joins TRBV27 to TRBJ1-1; 7 nucleotides align to TRBD1. There are 11 residues in the CDR3. Trimming at V came to 5 bases and at J to 8 bases, leaving 2 bases not matched to a gene. Germline V gives CDR1 MNHEY, CDR2 SMNVEV (reference sequence). The CDR3 protein is CASSTGAEAFF. CDR3 sequence (DNA): TGTGCCAGCAGTACAGGGGCAGAAGCTTTCTTT.

V gene TRBV6-5 combines with J gene TRBJ2-5; D possibly corresponds to TRBD1 (6 bases). The CDR3 has 14 residues. Germline assignment: CDR1 MNHEY and CDR2 SVGAGI. Trimming left V 6 bases short and J 5 bases short, with 16 bases between. The chain's CDR3 is CASRADSGWETQYF. Written as DNA, the CDR3 is TGTGCCAGCAGGGCGGACAGTGGGTGGGAGACCCAGTACTTC.

J is TRBJ2-7 and V is TRBV27, with D perhaps assigned TRBD1 or TRBD2 (5 bases each). Germline V lookup: CDR1 MNHEY, CDR2 SMNVEV (reference sequence). Trimming cost V 8 bases and J 4 bases, with 9 bases left between them. The CDR3 has 11 residues. The CDR3 region has the DNA TGTGCCAGCCAGAGGGGTTACGAGCAGTACTTC. It specifies CASQRGYEQYF.

This rearrangement joins TRBV4-1 to TRBJ2-3; TRBD2 matches 10 bases. CDR1 MGHRA and CDR2 YSYEKL come from the germline V gene. J was trimmed by 2 bases and V by 3 bases; bases with no gene match: 5. The CDR3 loop spans 16 amino acids. This chain's CDR3 is CASSHFGLAVTDTQYF. CDR3 DNA sequence: TGCGCCAGCAGCCATTTCGGACTAGCGGTCACAGATACGCAGTATTTT.

This clone was counted between two and nine times. This CDR3 is CASSPRWTGGSNEQFF. CDR3 sequence (DNA): TGTGCCAGCAGTCCCCGCTGGACGGGGGGTTCCAATGAGCAGTTCTTC. The chain uses TRBV6-4 and TRBJ2-1; 7 positions agree with TRBD2. Germline V gene lookup returns CDR1 MRHNA and CDR2 SNTAGT. The CDR3 is 16 residues long. V was clipped by 5 bases and J by 6 bases; unmatched bases: 13.